Listed below are T cell receptor beta chains from one sample, sequenced in a study of cytomegalovirus exposure and HLA in healthy donors. The protocol was immunoSEQ multiplex PCR, while the TCRdb copy is restricted to in-frame clones and leaves out a portion. Its table lists roughly 120,000 clones. The sequenced sample was PBMCs. The source of these receptors is a man in his thirties or forties in good health and CMV-seronegative. Each CDR3 is given without its conserved first and last residue. D genes are given only for firm matches.

v_gene | d_gene | CDR3aa
TRBV2 | TRBD1 | ASSEEQGFTDTQY
TRBV6-5 | TRBD2 | ASSYIGTNNEQF
TRBV14 | TRBD2 | ASSPGTSGRSSYEQY
TRBV11-3 | TRBD1 | ASSPGQRNTEAF
TRBV6-5 | TRBD2 | ASTSQREGNEQF
TRBV9 | NA | ASSVDRGTGELF
TRBV5-4 | NA | ASSARRDSAKNIQY
TRBV7-9 | TRBD2 | ASSNRLAPYNEQF
TRBV28 | NA | ASSPDLLRRLYQPQH
TRBV23-1 | NA | ASSRETGYEQY
TRBV10-1 | TRBD2 | ASSPGTSGRSSYEQY
TRBV6-1 | NA | ASSKDGADGYNEQF
TRBV28 | NA | ASSPMRRGTDTQY
TRBV6-5 | TRBD2 | ASNSPGGSYNEQF
TRBV5-1 | NA | ASSFRVDTEAF
TRBV30 | NA | AWSESSIYEQY
TRBV28 | NA | ASSFMASRPGSETQY
TRBV19 | NA | ASSARQNSAKNIQY
TRBV6-6 | NA | ASTRRGGTVPTEQY
TRBV2 | TRBD1 | ASTQTGGAYEQY
TRBV28 | NA | ASSAPGGVLGTEAF
TRBV7-8 | NA | ASSLGGFTDTQY
TRBV6-1 | TRBD1 | ASNRQGGNSPLH